The T cell receptor (beta chain) described here comes from a study of T cells after posttransplantation cyclophosphamide. Study results and caveats: Later blood repertoires were often dominated by clones from the donor CD8+ memory compartment.

Repertoires were generated with immunoSEQ multiplex PCR, while TCRdb's copy carries only in-frame clones and drops some. The repertoire yields about 12,000 clones, none seen only once; the top ten contain approximately 6.8%. Many counts were recorded for this clone. What it recognizes is unknown. This CDR3 spans 19 amino acids. The V and J ends lost 4 bases and 0 bases, in that order; junction bases with no gene match: 12. CDR1 and CDR2 (germline): MGHRA, YSYEKL. The chain is built from TRBV4-1 and TRBJ2-7; 13 bases align to TRBD2. The sequencing input was PBMCs. The receptor's source is a woman in her thirties or forties in good health, CMV-negative, and a related stem cell transplant donor. The CDR3 region is CASSRKGTSGASSSYEQYF. DNA of the CDR3: TGCGCCAGCAGCCGCAAAGGGACTAGCGGGGCGTCGAGCTCCTACGAGCAGTACTTC.